One sample yielded the 21 T cell receptor beta chains listed below, sequenced in a study of blood T cell repertoires in COVID-19. Clones were sequenced by immunoSEQ multiplex PCR, and TCRdb holds only the in-frame ones, with some missing. The sample shows roughly 350,000 clones, around nine tenths of them seen only once. Material: peripheral blood. These receptors were obtained from a woman aged 18-29 years who had recovered from COVID-19.

The chain carries TRBV12-3 or TRBV12-4 and TRBJ2-1; D is undetermined. The CDR3 loop spans 13 amino acids. V lost 5 bases, J lost 7 bases, and 12 bases lay in between. In DNA form, the CDR3 reads TGTGCCAGCAGTGTAACTACCCCAAATGAGCAGTTCTTC. Translation gives CASSVTTPNEQFF.

This chain uses TRBV3-1 (or the pseudogene TRBV3-2) with TRBJ2-5, with no clear D. Germline CDR1 is LGHDT and CDR2 is YNNKEL (reference sequence). The CDR3 loop spans 13 amino acids. Deletions cut 4 bases from V and 5 bases from J, with 11 bases between. CDR3 sequence reads: CASSPKIGETQYF. CDR3 bases: TGTGCCAGCAGCCCGAAGATCGGGGAGACCCAGTACTTC.

V and J are TRBV19 and TRBJ1-6, with TRBD1 matching over 8 bases. Germline CDR1 and CDR2: LNHDA and SQIVND (reference sequence). This CDR3 is 13 amino acids long. After removal of 4 bases from V and 14 bases from J, the junction contained 7 bases not matched to a gene. CDR3 bases: TGTGCCAGTAGTAATGGACAGGGAGGTACCCTCCACTTT. As protein: CASSNGQGGTLHF.

This sequence joins TRBV5-1 and TRBJ2-1, with TRBD2 matching 11 bases. Germline loops: CDR1 SGHRS, CDR2 YFSETQ. This CDR3 is 15 amino acids long. V dropped 3 bases and J dropped 10; count of bases not matched to a gene: 9. The CDR3 nucleotides are TGCGCCAGCAGCTACCTAGCGGGAGGACCTGCGGAGCAGTTCTTC. It is translated as CASSYLAGGPAEQFF.

This sequence joins TRBV4-3 and TRBJ1-5; tentatively, D is TRBD1 (5 bases). The CDR3 runs to 14 residues. The germline CDR1 and CDR2 sequences are LGHNA and YSLEER. V was pared by 0 bases and J by 9 bases, with 12 bases between. The CDR3 region is CASSQDGGAGPQHF. CDR3 DNA sequence: TGCGCCAGCAGCCAAGATGGAGGGGCCGGGCCCCAGCATTTT.

V usage is TRBV6-6 and J usage is TRBJ1-4, with D possibly being TRBD1 (5 bases). Germline-derived CDR1 and CDR2 are MNHNY and SVGAGI (reference sequence). Between the trimmed V and J ends, which lost 5 bases and 3 bases, there was a span of 16 bases. This CDR3 is 16 amino acids long. The CDR3 DNA follows: TGTGCCAGCAGTACCCCGCGGGGGGGGGCTAATGAAAAACTGTTTTTT. Translated, it gives CASSTPRGGANEKLFF.

The chain joins TRBV9 to TRBJ2-4; 7 bases line up with TRBD2. Trimming removed 2 bases from V and 4 bases from J; junction bases left unmatched: 9. The length of the CDR3 is 16 residues. CDR1 is SGDLS and CDR2 is YYNGEE in the germline V gene. The CDR3 region has the DNA TGTGCCAGCAGCGTGCGCGGGGGACCTGGAAAAAACATTCAGTACTTC. Protein: CASSVRGGPGKNIQYF.

The chain recombines TRBV13 with TRBJ2-1, with D tentatively TRBD1 (6 bases). Germline CDR1 PRHDT, CDR2 FYEKMQ (reference sequence). The CDR3 consists of 13 residues. The ends were cut back, 0 bases at V and 9 bases at J, with 9 bases in the middle. CDR3 residues: CASSLGQGVEQFF. CDR3 DNA: TGTGCCAGCAGCTTAGGACAGGGAGTTGAGCAGTTCTTC.

V and J are TRBV5-4 and TRBJ2-5, with 9 bases matching TRBD1. Germline values: CDR1 SGHNT, CDR2 YYREEE (reference sequence). The trim removed 4 bases at V and 2 bases at J, leaving 0 bases unmatched. The CDR3 covers 13 residues. Written as DNA, the CDR3 is TGTGCCAGCAGCGGGACAGGGCAAGAGACCCAGTACTTC. The encoded protein is CASSGTGQETQYF.

The chain employs TRBV30 and TRBJ2-4, with D tentatively TRBD2 (5 bases). The germline V gene encodes CDR1 GTSNPN and CDR2 SVGIG (reference sequence). The CDR3 loop spans 13 amino acids. Between the trimmed V and J ends, which lost 0 bases and 8 bases, there was a span of 11 bases. CDR3 protein: CAWSVGNRDIQYF. The CDR3 DNA follows: TGTGCCTGGAGTGTCGGGAATCGGGACATTCAGTACTTC.

The rearrangement links TRBV21-1 to TRBJ2-7; TRBD2 was called by the table and not checked on the DNA. TRBV21-1 represents a pseudogene. The CDR3 length is 12 residues. The CDR3 nucleotides read TGTGCCAGCAGCAAGACGCGGGGCGAGCAGTACGTC. Amino acid sequence: CASSKTRGEQYV.

The V and J genes are TRBV6-5 and TRBJ1-3; 9 positions agree with TRBD1. Germline V gives CDR1 MNHEY, CDR2 SVGAGI. There are 15 residues in the CDR3. The trim removed 2 bases at V and 3 bases at J, leaving 2 bases unmatched. CDR3 sequence reads: CASSYGQGLGNTIYF. The CDR3 DNA sequence: TGTGCCAGCAGTTACGGACAGGGGCTTGGAAACACCATATATTTT.

The genes are TRBV12-3 or TRBV12-4 and TRBJ1-1; tentatively, D is TRBD1 (5 bases). Deletions cut 0 bases from V and 5 bases from J, with 7 bases between. This CDR3 has 13 amino acids. The CDR3 protein is CASSLARDTEAFF. CDR3 DNA sequence: TGTGCCAGCAGTTTAGCCAGGGATACTGAAGCTTTCTTT.

The CDR3, as DNA: TGTGCCAGCAGTATCCAGCGGGAGTCCAATGAGCAGTTCTTC. It translates to CASSIQRESNEQFF. The V call is TRBV6-5, the J call TRBJ2-1; 8 positions agree with TRBD2. Germline CDR1 MNHEY, CDR2 SVGAGI. The CDR3 is made up of 14 amino acids. V shed 5 bases, J shed 6 bases, and the junction held 6 bases outside the gene matches.

The chain's CDR3 is CATSRDWTEQETQYF. In DNA, the CDR3 is TGTGCCACCAGCAGAGATTGGACAGAACAAGAGACCCAGTACTTC. The chain combines TRBV15 with TRBJ2-5; maybe TRBD1 (6 bases). V was pared by 0 bases and J by 2 bases, with 10 bases between. This CDR3 region has 15 residues. Germline assignment: CDR1 LNHNV and CDR2 YYDKDF (reference sequence).

This sequence joins TRBV9 and TRBJ2-1, with a weak D call TRBD1 (5 bases). The CDR3 length is 15 residues. V lost 1 base to trimming and J lost 8 bases, with 16 bases between them. Germline V CDR1 and CDR2: SGDLS, YYNGEE. Here the CDR3 reads CASSVSGRASDEQFF. The DNA for the CDR3 is TGTGCCAGCAGCGTATCGGGCAGGGCCTCGGATGAGCAGTTCTTC.

The count of this clone is one. The chain joins TRBV6-5 to TRBJ1-2; perhaps TRBD1 as D (6 bases). Trimming took off 5 bases at V and 0 bases at J, with 13 bases between the two ends. Germline V lookup: CDR1 MNHEY, CDR2 SVGAGI. CDR3 length: 15 residues. CDR3 DNA: TGTGCCAGCAGTCAGGGGACCCGCTCTAACTATGGCTACACCTTC. Translated, it gives CASSQGTRSNYGYTF.

The genes are TRBV6-5 and TRBJ2-1; 11 bases align to TRBD2. The CDR3 extends over 15 amino acids. From germline, CDR1 is MNHEY and CDR2 SVGAGI. Trimming at V came to 5 bases and at J to 5 bases, leaving 5 bases not matched to a gene. CDR3 DNA sequence: TGTGCCAGCAGTAGACTAGCGGGAAAGGACAATGAGCAGTTCTTC. It codes for CASSRLAGKDNEQFF.

The rearrangement links TRBV7-2 to TRBJ1-1, with a tentative D call TRBD1 (6 bases). The CDR3 loop spans 16 amino acids. The germline CDR1 and CDR2 sequences are SGHTA and FQGNSA. The germline V and J ends were trimmed by 2 bases and 1 base, with 14 bases remaining between them. The CDR3 loop reads CASSLIWDTSNTEAFF. CDR3 nucleotides: TGTGCCAGCAGCTTAATATGGGACACGTCGAACACTGAAGCTTTCTTT.

The V and J genes are TRBV7-9 and TRBJ1-1; perhaps TRBD1 as D (6 bases). Trimming took 5 bases from V and 0 from J, leaving 19 bases between them. From germline, CDR1 is SEHNR and CDR2 FQNEAQ (reference sequence). CDR3 length equals 17 residues. The CDR3 spells CASSPPETGLMNTEAFF. CDR3 DNA: TGTGCCAGCAGCCCCCCCGAGACAGGCCTCATGAACACTGAAGCTTTCTTT.

The chain links TRBV6-2 or TRBV6-3 to TRBJ2-5; D gene unclear. Trimming pared 5 bases from V and 1 base from J, leaving 11 bases between. The germline gives CDR1 MNHEY, CDR2 SVGEGT. The CDR3 loop spans 14 amino acids. In DNA, the CDR3 is TGTGCCAGCAGTCAGACGACAATCCAAGAGACCCAGTACTTC. Translating gives CASSQTTIQETQYF.